This TCR beta chain was profiled in a study of cytomegalovirus exposure and HLA in healthy donors. This table comes from immunoSEQ multiplex PCR, and its TCRdb copy is limited to in-frame clones, with some not included. The repertoire holds roughly 150,000 clones, with about 88% as singletons. The CDR3 is made up of 14 amino acids. J gave up 1 base and V 4 bases, and 4 bases lay outside the gene matches. Germline V CDR1 and CDR2: SGHNT, YYREEE (reference sequence). The chain joins TRBV5-4 to TRBJ2-7; 8 positions match TRBD1. Specimen: PBMCs. This sequence originates from a man between 18 and 35 years old in good health and CMV-seronegative. Here the CDR3 DNA reads TGTGCCAGCAGCCCCCGGACAGGGTCCTACGAGCAGTACGTC. As protein: CASSPRTGSYEQYV.